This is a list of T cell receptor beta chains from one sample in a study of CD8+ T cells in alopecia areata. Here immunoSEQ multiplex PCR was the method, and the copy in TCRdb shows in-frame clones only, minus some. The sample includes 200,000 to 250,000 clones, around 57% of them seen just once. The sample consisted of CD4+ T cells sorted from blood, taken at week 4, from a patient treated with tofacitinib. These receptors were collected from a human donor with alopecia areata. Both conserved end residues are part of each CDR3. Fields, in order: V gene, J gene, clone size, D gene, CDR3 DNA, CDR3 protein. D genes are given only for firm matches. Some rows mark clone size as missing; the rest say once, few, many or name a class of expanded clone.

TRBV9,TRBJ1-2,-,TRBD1,TGTGCCAGCGGCAGGACAGGGGGCACTCTCTATGGCTACACCTTC,CASGRTGGTLYGYTF
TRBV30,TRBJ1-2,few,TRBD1,TGTGCCTGGAGTCGGGACAGGGCCCTAAACTATGGCTACACCTTC,CAWSRDRALNYGYTF
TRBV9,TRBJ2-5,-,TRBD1,TGTGCCAGCAGCGCAGGAGACAGGGCAGAGACCCAGTACTTC,CASSAGDRAETQYF
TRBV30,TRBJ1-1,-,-,TGTGCCTGGAGAAAGACGGGGACTGAAGCTTTCTTT,CAWRKTGTEAFF
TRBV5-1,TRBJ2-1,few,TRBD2,TGCGCCAGCAGCTTGGAACTAGCGGGGGTACAGCAGTTCTTC,CASSLELAGVQQFF
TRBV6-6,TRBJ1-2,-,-,TGTGCCAGCAGTTACTCGACAAGTCCCTATGGCTACACCTTC,CASSYSTSPYGYTF
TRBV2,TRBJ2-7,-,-,TGTGCCAGCAACCGGGGGCAGCAACCTCGGGAGCAGTACTTC,CASNRGQQPREQYF
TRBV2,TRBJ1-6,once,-,TGTGCCAGCAGTTCAAGGGTAGGCAATAATTCACCCCTCCACTTT,CASSSRVGNNSPLHF
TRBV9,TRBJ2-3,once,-,TGTGCCAGCAGCGTAGGTAGCGGCGCTAGCACAGATACGCAGTATTTT,CASSVGSGASTDTQYF
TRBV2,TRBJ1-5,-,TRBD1,TGTGCCAGCAGGGGGGACAGGACCAATCAGCCCCAGCATTTT,CASRGDRTNQPQHF
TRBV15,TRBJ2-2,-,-,TGTGCCACCAGCCCTCAGGGCGGACTGAACACCGGGGAGCTGTTTTTT,CATSPQGGLNTGELFF
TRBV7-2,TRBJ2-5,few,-,TGTGCCAGCAAGGGGATGGAGACCCAGTACTTC,CASKGMETQYF
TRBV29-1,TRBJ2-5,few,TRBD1,TGCAGCGTTGAAGGCTGGGACAGGGGGCGGGAGACCCAGTACTTC,CSVEGWDRGRETQYF
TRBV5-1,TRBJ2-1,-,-,TGCGCCAGCAGCTTCCCCAGCAATGAGCAGTTCTTC,CASSFPSNEQFF
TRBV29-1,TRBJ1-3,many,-,TGCAGCTTCACGGACCTCTCTGGAAACACCATATATTTT,CSFTDLSGNTIYF
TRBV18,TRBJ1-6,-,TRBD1,TGTGCCACCAAACAGGGGAATTTGAATTCACCCCTCCACTTT,CATKQGNLNSPLHF
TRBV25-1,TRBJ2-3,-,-,TGTGCCAGCAGTGCCGCGACCGCAGATACGCAGTATTTT,CASSAATADTQYF
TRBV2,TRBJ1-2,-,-,TGTGCCAGCAGTTACCGGGCCCTAGATGGCTACACCTTC,CASSYRALDGYTF
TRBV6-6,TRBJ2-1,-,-,TGTGCCAGCACGGAATCCTCCTACAATGAGCAGTTCTTC,CASTESSYNEQFF
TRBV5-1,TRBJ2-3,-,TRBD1,TGCGCCAGCAGCTTGGGGGACAGGACTTCAGATACGCAGTATTTT,CASSLGDRTSDTQYF
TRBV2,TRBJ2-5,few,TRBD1,TGTGCCACCCAGGGGGCTGGGGAGACCCAGTACTTC,CATQGAGETQYF
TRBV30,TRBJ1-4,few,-,TGTGCCTGGAACAGGGAATTTAATGAAAAACTGTTTTTT,CAWNREFNEKLFF
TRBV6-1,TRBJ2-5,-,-,TGTGCCAGCAGATACAGGGGAGGGAACCAAGAGACCCAGTACTTC,CASRYRGGNQETQYF
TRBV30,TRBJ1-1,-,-,TGTGCCGGTGCGCGGGTGAACACTGAAGCTTTCTTT,CAGARVNTEAFF
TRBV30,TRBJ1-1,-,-,TGTGCCTGGGAAAGGGGACTCCAGAACACTGAAGCTTTCTTT,CAWERGLQNTEAFF
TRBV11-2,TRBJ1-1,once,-,TGTGCCAGCAGCTTAGGTGGGCACACTGAAGCTTTCTTT,CASSLGGHTEAFF
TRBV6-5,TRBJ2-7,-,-,TGTGCCAGCAGTTACTCTCCCAGCTCCTACGAGCAGTACTTC,CASSYSPSSYEQYF
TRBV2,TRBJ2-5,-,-,TGTGCCTCCCGACAGGGAGGGGAGACCCAGTACTTC,CASRQGGETQYF
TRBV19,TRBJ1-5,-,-,TGTGCCAGTATCCAGACAGGCCTTGATCAGCCCCAGCATTTT,CASIQTGLDQPQHF
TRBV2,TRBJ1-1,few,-,TGTGCCAGCAGTAAGTTAGGGACGACCCTGAACACTGAAGCTTTCTTT,CASSKLGTTLNTEAFF
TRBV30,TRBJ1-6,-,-,TGTGCCTTTACCGGACAGAGGAATTCACCCCTCCACTTT,CAFTGQRNSPLHF